The 15 T cell receptor beta chains reported below all come from one sample, sequenced in a study of T cells in lung cancer brain metastases. The method was immunoSEQ multiplex PCR; TCRdb's version includes in-frame clones alone and lacks a portion of them. This sample has over 600 clones; 90% occur once, and the top ten carry around 3.3%. Source material: tumor tissue from the primary lung tumor. These receptors all come from a woman in her 70s with non-small cell lung cancer.

The chain combines TRBV30 with TRBJ2-5, with unresolved D. The CDR3 has 15 amino acids. The germline V and J ends were trimmed by 0 bases and 5 bases, with 16 bases remaining between them. CDR1 is GTSNPN, CDR2 SVGIG, per germline (reference sequence). For the CDR3, the DNA is TGTGCCTGGAGTGTCTTGGCGCCCGAAGGGGAGACCCAGTACTTC. Translating gives CAWSVLAPEGETQYF. Complete variable domain (other parts from reference TRBV30 and TRBJ2-5): SQTIHQWPATLVQPVGSPLSLECTVEGTSNPNLYWYRQAAGRGLQLLFYSVGIGQISSEVPQNLSASRPQDRQFILSSKKLLLSDSGFYLCAWSVLAPEGETQYFGPGTRLLVL.

The rearrangement joins TRBV5-4 to TRBJ2-1; TRBD2 matches at 7 bases. Unmatched junction bases numbered 4, after V lost 4 bases and J lost 6 bases. The CDR3 is 13 amino acids. Germline CDR1 and CDR2: SGHNT and YYREEE (reference sequence). This chain's CDR3 is CASSAPSGNEQFF. CDR3 coding DNA: TGTGCCAGCAGCGCTCCTAGCGGCAATGAGCAGTTCTTC.

Only a few counts were recorded for this clone. The gene calls are TRBV18 and TRBJ1-2; D is possibly TRBD1 (5 bases). V lost 3 bases and J lost 7, with 15 bases in between. Germline V gene lookup returns CDR1 KGHSH and CDR2 LQKENI. CDR3 length equals 14 residues. Here the CDR3 reads CASSPQGTGVGYTF. The DNA of the CDR3 is TGTGCCAGCTCACCTCAAGGGACCGGGGTTGGCTACACCTTC.

This clone has more than one count but fewer than ten. The V and J genes are TRBV27 and TRBJ1-6, with no clear D. Germline V gene sequence: CDR1 MNHEY, CDR2 SMNVEV (reference sequence). Trimming stripped 2 bases from V and 9 bases from J, with 8 bases between. This CDR3 is 13 amino acids long. DNA for the CDR3: TGTGCCAGCAGTTTACGGGATAGTTCACCCCTCCACTTT. Protein product: CASSLRDSSPLHF.

The rearrangement uses TRBV5-4 and TRBJ2-5, with D uncertain. The CDR3 length is 13 residues. V was clipped by 2 bases and J by 5 bases, with 10 bases between them. Germline values: CDR1 SGHNT, CDR2 YYREEE (reference sequence). DNA of the CDR3: TGTGCCAGCAGCTTTAGGCTCGACGAGACCCAGTACTTC. It specifies CASSFRLDETQYF.

The chain links TRBV11-2 to TRBJ2-5; D may be TRBD2 (5 bases). This CDR3 has 14 residues. V shed 1 base and J shed 5 bases, with 11 bases lying between them. Germline V gives CDR1 SGHAT, CDR2 FQNNGV. Here the CDR3 reads CASSLGGFRETQYF. The CDR3 DNA sequence: TGTGCCAGCAGCTTAGGAGGGTTTCGGGAGACCCAGTACTTC.

V usage is TRBV4-1 and J usage is TRBJ2-5, with 16 bases aligning to TRBD2. J lost 2 bases, V lost 3 bases, and 9 bases had no gene match. The CDR3 sequence is 19 residues long. Germline values: CDR1 MGHRA, CDR2 YSYEKL. This CDR3 is CASSHPGLAGGPGQETQYF. The CDR3, as DNA: TGCGCCAGCAGCCACCCGGGACTAGCGGGGGGGCCGGGGCAAGAGACCCAGTACTTC.

The V gene is TRBV5-4, the J gene TRBJ2-7; 7 nucleotides align to TRBD1. This CDR3 spans 14 amino acids. V shed 4 bases, J shed 3 bases, and the junction held 7 bases outside the gene matches. Germline loops: CDR1 SGHNT, CDR2 YYREEE (reference sequence). The CDR3: CASSVGQQIYEQYF. CDR3 DNA sequence: TGTGCCAGCAGCGTGGGACAGCAAATCTACGAGCAGTACTTC.

The chain uses TRBV5-4 and TRBJ2-2; no clear D. Germline V gene data show CDR1 as SGHNT and CDR2 as YYREEE (reference sequence). The CDR3 spans 16 residues. Trimming took off 2 bases at V and 2 bases at J, with 13 bases between the two ends. CDR3 bases: TGTGCCAGCAGCTTCATTCCTGGCATTAACACCGGGGAGCTGTTTTTT. It encodes CASSFIPGINTGELFF.

The chain is built from TRBV4-3 and TRBJ2-3; 8 bases agree with TRBD2. After removal of 0 bases from V and 4 bases from J, the junction contained 3 bases not matched to a gene. This CDR3 has 15 residues. CDR1 LGHNA and CDR2 YSLEER come from the germline V gene. CDR3 DNA sequence: TGCGCCAGCAGCCAAGATGCCGGGGGGGCAGATACGCAGTATTTT. It specifies CASSQDAGGADTQYF.

The J gene is TRBJ2-7, the V gene TRBV5-1, with 8 bases fitting TRBD1. Looked up from germline, CDR1 is SGHRS and CDR2 is YFSETQ. Trimming took 0 bases from V and 6 from J; bases not matched to a gene: 5. CDR3 size: 14 residues. CDR3 in amino acids: CASSLAGQGSEQYF. CDR3 bases: TGCGCCAGCAGCTTGGCCGGACAGGGCTCCGAGCAGTACTTC.

This chain connects TRBV28 to TRBJ1-1; possibly TRBD1 for D (6 bases). The CDR3 spans 16 residues. The germline V gene encodes CDR1 MDHEN and CDR2 SYDVKM. The V and J ends lost 7 bases and 8 bases respectively, with 26 bases between them. The CDR3 is CASTWGNNGQPREAFF. The CDR3 coding sequence is TGTGCCAGCACCTGGGGGAACAACGGACAGCCGAGAGAAGCTTTCTTT. The full variable domain, its missing parts supplied by reference TRBV28 and TRBJ1-1, is DVKVTQSSRYLVKRTGEKVFLECVQDMDHENMFWYRQDPGLGLRLIYFSYDVKMKEKGDIPEGYSVSREKKERFSLILESASTNQTSMYLCASTWGNNGQPREAFFGQGTRLTVV.

The chain couples TRBV2 to TRBJ2-3, with D uncertain. The CDR3 has 15 amino acids. V lost 2 bases and J lost 2, with 11 bases in between. The V gene's germline CDR1 is SNHLY and CDR2 FYNNEI. The CDR3 spells CASSERLPVTDTQYF. The DNA of the CDR3 is TGTGCCAGCAGTGAACGGCTTCCCGTCACAGATACGCAGTATTTT.

The chain uses TRBV7-6 and TRBJ2-7, with TRBD2 matching over 8 bases. V lost 3 bases, J lost 8 bases, and 9 bases stayed unmatched. CDR1 and CDR2 from the germline V gene are SGHVS and FNYEAQ. The CDR3 contains 14 residues. The CDR3 DNA reads as TGTGCCAGCAGCTTGGGACTAGGAACTACGAAGCAGTACTTC. It is translated as CASSLGLGTTKQYF.

The rearrangement links TRBV5-6 to TRBJ2-3; D may be TRBD1 (6 bases). Between the trimmed V and J ends, which lost 0 bases and 14 bases, there was a span of 10 bases. Germline V lookup: CDR1 SGHDT, CDR2 YYEEEE. The CDR3 spans 11 residues. DNA of the CDR3: TGTGCCAGCAGCTTGGAGGGGGTAGGGTATTTT. Translation gives CASSLEGVGYF.